Listed here is a single TCR beta chain. Other DNA sequences in this sample translate to the same CDR3. Measured with immunoSEQ multiplex PCR; TCRdb has only the in-frame clones, and not every one. The repertoire holds 150,000 to 200,000 clones, roughly 92% seen once, with 1.3% to 1.5% in the top ten. This sample stems from a study of control samples from healthy donors and cancer patients. Specimen: blood. This receptor was obtained from a man in his thirties or forties in good health.

CDR3 bases: TGCGCCAGCAGCCATCCGGGACTAGCGGCCCTAGGCGGAGATACGCAGTATTTT. This translates into CASSHPGLAALGGDTQYF. V usage is TRBV4-1 and J usage is TRBJ2-3; 11 nucleotides match TRBD2. This CDR3 is built from 18 residues. V dropped 3 bases and J dropped 5; count of bases not matched to a gene: 13. CDR1 is MGHRA, CDR2 YSYEKL, per germline.